Reported below is one T cell receptor (beta chain). Across several immunoSEQ plates, the genomic DNA of each subset was split evenly. In the source study's methods: With immunoSEQ giving junction-only sequences and no quality scores, filtering differed. Profiled with immunoSEQ multiplex PCR; TCRdb holds only in-frame clones, not every one. For V, J and clone size, that table is used; D and trimming come from the DNA. The table includes 2 million to 2.5 million clones, almost 96% detected once. The data originate from a study of shared clonotypes between healthy human individuals. Splitting of CD4+ cells produced CD45RA+ naive and CD45RA-negative memory subsets. CDR1 is MNHNS and CDR2 is SASEGT in the germline V gene. This CDR3 comprises 13 residues. Trimming pared 5 bases from V and 6 bases from J, leaving 12 bases between.

The material sequenced was naive CD4+ T cells sorted from blood. Regarding subset: CD45RA+ positively selected. This rearrangement joins TRBV6-1 to TRBJ2-3; D remains unclear. This TCR derives from a man between 18 and 29 years old in good health. CDR3 DNA: TGTGCCAGCAGTCGTCCCTTGGCTGATACGCAGTATTTT. This codes for CASSRPLADTQYF.